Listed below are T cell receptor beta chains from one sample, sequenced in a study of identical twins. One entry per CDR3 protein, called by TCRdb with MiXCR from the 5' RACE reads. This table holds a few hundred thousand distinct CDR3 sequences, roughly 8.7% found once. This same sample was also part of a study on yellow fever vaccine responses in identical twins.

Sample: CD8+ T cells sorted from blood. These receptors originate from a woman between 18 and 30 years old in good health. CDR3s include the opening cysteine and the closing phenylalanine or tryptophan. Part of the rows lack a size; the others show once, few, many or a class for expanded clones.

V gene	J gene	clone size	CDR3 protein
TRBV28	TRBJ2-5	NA	CASSVPGLAEETQYF
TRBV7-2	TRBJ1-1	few	CASSLLGGAQNTEAFF
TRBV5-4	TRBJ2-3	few	CASRGGTDTQYF
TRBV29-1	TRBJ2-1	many	CSVEVTWLSGRASMDEQFF
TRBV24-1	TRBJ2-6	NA	CATSDLRQANSGANVLTF
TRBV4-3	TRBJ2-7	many	CASSQDRTSGYEQYF
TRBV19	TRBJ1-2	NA	CASKQGYGYTF
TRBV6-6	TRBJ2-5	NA	CASSELAETQYF
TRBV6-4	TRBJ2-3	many	CASSDGTGSTDTQYF
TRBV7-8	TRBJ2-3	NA	CASSLDPTLGTDTQYF
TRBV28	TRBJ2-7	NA	CASSFRAAYEQYF
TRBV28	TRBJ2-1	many	CASSDTSGRDEQFF
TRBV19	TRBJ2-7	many	CASSQRALTYEQYF
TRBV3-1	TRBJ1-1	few	CASSQDLQGNTEAFF
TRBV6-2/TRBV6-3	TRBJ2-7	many	CGIAGSARSYEQYF
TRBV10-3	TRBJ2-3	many	CAISDQRRDTQYF
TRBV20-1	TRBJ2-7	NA	CSAPLSSYEQYF
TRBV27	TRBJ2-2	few	CASSTLGPTNTGELFF
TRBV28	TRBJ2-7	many	CASSLSDSSYEQYF
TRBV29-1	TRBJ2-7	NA	CSATGEAYEQYF
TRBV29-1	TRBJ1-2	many	CSALIDVYGYTF
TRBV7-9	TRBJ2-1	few	CASSLATGAISEQFF
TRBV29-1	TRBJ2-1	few	CSTIRGVAGGGNEQFF
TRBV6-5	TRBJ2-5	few	CASSSGRGLQETQYF
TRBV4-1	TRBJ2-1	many	CASSQYGVQQFF
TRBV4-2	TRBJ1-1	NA	CASSQTGLTEAFF
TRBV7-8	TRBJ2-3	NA	CASSLIGGDTQYF
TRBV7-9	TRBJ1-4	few	CASSQIGRGDEKLFF
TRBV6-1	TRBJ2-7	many	CASSELGTESYEQYF
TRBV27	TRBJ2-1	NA	CASTGGTSGRGGYNEQFF
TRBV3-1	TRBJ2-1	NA	CASRRSGGDYNEQFF
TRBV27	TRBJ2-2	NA	CASSLLRASGHTGELFF
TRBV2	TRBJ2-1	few	CASRDANEQFF
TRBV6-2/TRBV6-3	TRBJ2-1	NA	CASTLLAGGRNEQFF
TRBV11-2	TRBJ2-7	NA	CASSPQRTGGLEQYF
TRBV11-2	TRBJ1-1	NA	CASSLDGGQAFF
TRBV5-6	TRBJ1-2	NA	CASSRLQELRDYGYTF
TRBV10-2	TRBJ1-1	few	CASSSPDSNTEAFF
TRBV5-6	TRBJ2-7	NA	CASSRIQDYEQYF
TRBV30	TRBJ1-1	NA	CAWLALLKMGTTEAFF
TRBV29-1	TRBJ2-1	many	CSILPNNEQFF
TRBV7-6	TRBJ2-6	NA	CASSLPQGQGSGANVLTF
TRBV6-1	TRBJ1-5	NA	CASSPVLNQPQHF
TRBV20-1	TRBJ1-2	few	CSARSTADYGYTF
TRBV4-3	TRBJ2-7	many	CASSQDAESYEQYF
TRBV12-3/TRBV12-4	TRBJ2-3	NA	CASSALGDTQYF
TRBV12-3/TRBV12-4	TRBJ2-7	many	CASSPNRTPQYF
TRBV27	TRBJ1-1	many	CASSPGTGFTEAFF
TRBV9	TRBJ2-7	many	CASSTREAAYEQYF
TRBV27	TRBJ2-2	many	CASSYSTGELFF
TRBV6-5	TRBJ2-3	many	CASSFSGTGADTQYF
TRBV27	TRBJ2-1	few	CASSLSTSGVYNEQFF
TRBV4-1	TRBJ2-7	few	CASSQVTGDHEQYF
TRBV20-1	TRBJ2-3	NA	CSAASPSGEHTDTQYF